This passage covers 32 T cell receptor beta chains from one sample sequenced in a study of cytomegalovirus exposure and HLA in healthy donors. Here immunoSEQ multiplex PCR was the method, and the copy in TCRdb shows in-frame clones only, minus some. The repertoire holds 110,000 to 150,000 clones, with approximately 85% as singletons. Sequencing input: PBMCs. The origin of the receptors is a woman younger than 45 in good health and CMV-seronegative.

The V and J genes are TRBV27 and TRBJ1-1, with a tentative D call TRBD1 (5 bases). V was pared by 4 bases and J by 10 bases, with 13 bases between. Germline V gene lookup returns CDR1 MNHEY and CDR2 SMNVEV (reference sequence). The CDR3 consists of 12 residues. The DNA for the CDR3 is TGTGCCAGCAGTTCCCGACAGTCCGGAGCTTTCTTT. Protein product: CASSSRQSGAFF.

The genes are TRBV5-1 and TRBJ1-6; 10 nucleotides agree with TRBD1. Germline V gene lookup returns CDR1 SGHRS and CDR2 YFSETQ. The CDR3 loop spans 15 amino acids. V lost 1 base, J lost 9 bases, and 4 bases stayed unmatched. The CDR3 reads CASSLMGQGRSPLHF. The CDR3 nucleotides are TGCGCCAGCAGCTTGATGGGACAGGGGCGTTCACCCCTCCACTTT. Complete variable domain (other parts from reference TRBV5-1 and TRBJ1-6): KAGVTQTPRYLIKTRGQQVTLSCSPISGHRSVSWYQQTPGQGLQFLFEYFSETQRNKGNFPGRFSGRQFSNSRSEMNVSTLELGDSALYLCASSLMGQGRSPLHFGNGTRLTVT.

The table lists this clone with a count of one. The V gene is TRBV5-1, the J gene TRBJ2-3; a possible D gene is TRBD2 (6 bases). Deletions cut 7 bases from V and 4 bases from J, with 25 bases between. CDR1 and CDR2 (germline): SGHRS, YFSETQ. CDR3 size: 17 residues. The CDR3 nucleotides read TGCGCCAGCGCTACCATACCTGTCGGGGGAGGAGCAGATACGCAGTATTTT. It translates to CASATIPVGGGADTQYF.

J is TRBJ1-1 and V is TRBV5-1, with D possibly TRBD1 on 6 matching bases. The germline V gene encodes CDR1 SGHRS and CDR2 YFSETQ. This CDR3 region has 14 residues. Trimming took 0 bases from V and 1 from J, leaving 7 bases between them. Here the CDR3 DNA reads TGCGCCAGCAGCTTGGCCAGGGGGAACACTGAAGCTTTCTTT. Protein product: CASSLARGNTEAFF.

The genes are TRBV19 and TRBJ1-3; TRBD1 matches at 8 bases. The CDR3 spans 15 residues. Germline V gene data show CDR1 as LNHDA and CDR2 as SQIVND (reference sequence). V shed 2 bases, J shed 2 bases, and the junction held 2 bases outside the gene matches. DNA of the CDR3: TGTGCCAGTAGTATACAGGGGGCGCCTGGAAACACCATATATTTT. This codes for CASSIQGAPGNTIYF.

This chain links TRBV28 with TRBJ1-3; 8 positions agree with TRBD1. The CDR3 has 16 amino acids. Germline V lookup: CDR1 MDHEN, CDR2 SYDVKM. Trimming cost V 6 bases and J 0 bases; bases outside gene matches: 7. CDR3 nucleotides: TGTGCCAGCAGAAGTGGGACAGGACCCTCTGGAAACACCATATATTTT. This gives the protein CASRSGTGPSGNTIYF.

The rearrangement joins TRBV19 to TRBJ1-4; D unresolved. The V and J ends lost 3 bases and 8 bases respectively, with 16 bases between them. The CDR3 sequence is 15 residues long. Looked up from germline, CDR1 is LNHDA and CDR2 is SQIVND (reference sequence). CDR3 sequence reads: CASSIGGLKLEKLFF. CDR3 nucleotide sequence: TGTGCCAGTAGTATTGGAGGGTTGAAACTCGAAAAACTGTTTTTT.

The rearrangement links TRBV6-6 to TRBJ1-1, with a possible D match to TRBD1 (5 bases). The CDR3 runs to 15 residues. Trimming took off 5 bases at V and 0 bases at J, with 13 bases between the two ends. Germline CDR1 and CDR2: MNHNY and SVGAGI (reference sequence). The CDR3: CASSQQGGLNTEAFF. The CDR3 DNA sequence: TGTGCCAGCAGTCAGCAGGGTGGGCTGAACACTGAAGCTTTCTTT.

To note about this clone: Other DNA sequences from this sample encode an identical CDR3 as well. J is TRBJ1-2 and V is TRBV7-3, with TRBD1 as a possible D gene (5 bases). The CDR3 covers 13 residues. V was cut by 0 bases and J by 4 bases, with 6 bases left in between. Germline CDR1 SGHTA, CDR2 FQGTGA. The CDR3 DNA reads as TGTGCCAGCAGCTTAACGGGGGGCTATGGCTACACCTTC. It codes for CASSLTGGYGYTF.

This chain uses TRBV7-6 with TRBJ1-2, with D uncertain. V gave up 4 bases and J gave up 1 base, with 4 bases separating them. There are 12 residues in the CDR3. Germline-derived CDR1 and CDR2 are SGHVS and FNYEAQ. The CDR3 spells CASSSGNYGYTF. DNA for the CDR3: TGTGCCAGCAGCTCAGGTAACTATGGCTACACCTTC.

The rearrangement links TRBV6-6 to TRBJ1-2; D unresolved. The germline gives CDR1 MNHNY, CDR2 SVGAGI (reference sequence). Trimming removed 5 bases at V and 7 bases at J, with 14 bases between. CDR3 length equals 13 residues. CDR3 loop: CASSPGKPGGYTF. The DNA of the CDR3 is TGTGCCAGCAGTCCCGGGAAGCCAGGTGGCTACACCTTC.

CDR3 DNA sequence: TGTGCCAGTAGTTTGGGGAGTAATGAAAAACTGTTTTTT. Translating it yields CASSLGSNEKLFF. The rearrangement links TRBV19 to TRBJ1-4; D call uncertain. The CDR3 covers 13 residues. V was pared by 5 bases and J by 4 bases, with 8 bases between. The V gene's germline CDR1 is LNHDA and CDR2 SQIVND (reference sequence).

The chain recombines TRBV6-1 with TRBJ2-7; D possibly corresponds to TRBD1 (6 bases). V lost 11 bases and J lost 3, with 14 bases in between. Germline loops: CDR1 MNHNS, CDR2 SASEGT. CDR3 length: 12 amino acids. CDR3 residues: CAAQGNNYEQYF. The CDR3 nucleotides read TGTGCCGCTCAGGGGAACAACTACGAGCAGTACTTC.

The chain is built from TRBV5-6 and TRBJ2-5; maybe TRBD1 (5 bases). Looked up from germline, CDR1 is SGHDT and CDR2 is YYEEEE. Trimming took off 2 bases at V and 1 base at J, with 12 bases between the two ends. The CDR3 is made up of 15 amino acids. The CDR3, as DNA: TGTGCCAGCAGCTTCGGTACAGGCCTCCAAGAGACCCAGTACTTC. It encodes CASSFGTGLQETQYF.

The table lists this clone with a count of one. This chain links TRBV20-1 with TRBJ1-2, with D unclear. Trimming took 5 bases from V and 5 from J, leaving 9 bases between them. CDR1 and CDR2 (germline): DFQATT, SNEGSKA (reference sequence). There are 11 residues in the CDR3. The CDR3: CSAPWAYGYTF. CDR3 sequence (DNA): TGCAGTGCTCCCTGGGCTTATGGCTACACCTTC.

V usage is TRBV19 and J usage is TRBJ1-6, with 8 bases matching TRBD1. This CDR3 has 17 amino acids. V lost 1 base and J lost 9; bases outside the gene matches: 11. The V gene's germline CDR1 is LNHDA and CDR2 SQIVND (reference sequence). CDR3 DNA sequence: TGTGCCAGTAGTATAGCCTTTCAGGGGGCGCTTGGTTCACCCCTCCACTTT. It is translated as CASSIAFQGALGSPLHF.

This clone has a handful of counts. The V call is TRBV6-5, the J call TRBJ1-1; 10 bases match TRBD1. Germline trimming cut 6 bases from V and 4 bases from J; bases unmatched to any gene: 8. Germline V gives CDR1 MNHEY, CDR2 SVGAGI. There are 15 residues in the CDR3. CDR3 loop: CASRPRQGASTEAFF. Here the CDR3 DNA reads TGTGCCAGCAGACCCCGACAGGGGGCGAGCACTGAAGCTTTCTTT.

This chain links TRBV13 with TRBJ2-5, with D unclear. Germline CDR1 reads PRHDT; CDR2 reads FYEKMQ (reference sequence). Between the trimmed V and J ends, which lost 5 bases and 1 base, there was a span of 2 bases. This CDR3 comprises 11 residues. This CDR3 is CASSLQETQYF. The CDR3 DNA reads TGTGCCAGCAGCCTCCAAGAGACCCAGTACTTC.

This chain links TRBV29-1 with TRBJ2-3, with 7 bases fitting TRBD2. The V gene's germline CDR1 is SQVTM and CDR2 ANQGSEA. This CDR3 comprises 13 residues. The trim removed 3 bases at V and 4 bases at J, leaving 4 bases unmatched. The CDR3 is CSVDSGVADTQYF. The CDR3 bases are TGCAGCGTTGACAGCGGGGTAGCAGATACGCAGTATTTT.

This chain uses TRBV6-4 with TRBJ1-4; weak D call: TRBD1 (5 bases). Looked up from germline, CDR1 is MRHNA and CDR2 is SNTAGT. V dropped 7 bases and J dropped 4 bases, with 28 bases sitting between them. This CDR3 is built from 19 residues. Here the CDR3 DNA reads TGTGCCAGCACCATCCCTCGGGTTGGGGGGGGTTTTTATAATGAAAAACTGTTTTTT. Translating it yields CASTIPRVGGGFYNEKLFF.

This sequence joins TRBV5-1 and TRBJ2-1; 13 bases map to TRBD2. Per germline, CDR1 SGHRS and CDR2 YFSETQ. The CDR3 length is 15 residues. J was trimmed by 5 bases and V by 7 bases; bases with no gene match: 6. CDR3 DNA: TGCGCCAGCGGTAAGGGACTAGCGGGGCACAATGAGCAGTTCTTC. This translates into CASGKGLAGHNEQFF.

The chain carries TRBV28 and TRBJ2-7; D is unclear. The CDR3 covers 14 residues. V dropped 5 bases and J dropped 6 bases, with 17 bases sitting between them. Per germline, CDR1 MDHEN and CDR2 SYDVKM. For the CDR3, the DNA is TGTGCCAGCAGTGTATCGACCCTCCTAGGCGAGCAGTACTTC. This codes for CASSVSTLLGEQYF.

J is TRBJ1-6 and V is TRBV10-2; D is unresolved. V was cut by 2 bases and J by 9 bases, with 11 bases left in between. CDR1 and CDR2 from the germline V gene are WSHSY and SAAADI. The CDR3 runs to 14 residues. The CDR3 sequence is CASSETPGGSPLHF. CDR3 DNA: TGCGCCAGCAGTGAGACGCCCGGCGGTTCACCCCTCCACTTT.

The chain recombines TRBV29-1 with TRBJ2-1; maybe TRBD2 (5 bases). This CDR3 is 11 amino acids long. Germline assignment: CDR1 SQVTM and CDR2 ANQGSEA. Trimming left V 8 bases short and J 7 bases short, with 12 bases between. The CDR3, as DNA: TGCAGCAAGAAAACGGGGAATGAGCAGTTCTTC. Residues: CSKKTGNEQFF.

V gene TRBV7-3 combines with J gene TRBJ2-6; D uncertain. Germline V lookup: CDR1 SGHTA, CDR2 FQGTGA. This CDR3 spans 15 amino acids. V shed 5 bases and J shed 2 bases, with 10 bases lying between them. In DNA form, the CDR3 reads TGTGCCAGCAGCACAGACGTGACTGGGGCCAACGTCCTGACTTTC. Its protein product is CASSTDVTGANVLTF.

CDR3 in amino acids: CAIGGEDGYTF. DNA of the CDR3: TGTGCCATCGGGGGGGAGGATGGCTACACCTTC. The chain links TRBV10-3 to TRBJ1-2, with a tentative D call TRBD1 (5 bases). Trimming left V 8 bases short and J 6 bases short, with 10 bases between. Germline V gene sequence: CDR1 ENHRY, CDR2 SYGVKD. The CDR3 is made up of 11 amino acids.

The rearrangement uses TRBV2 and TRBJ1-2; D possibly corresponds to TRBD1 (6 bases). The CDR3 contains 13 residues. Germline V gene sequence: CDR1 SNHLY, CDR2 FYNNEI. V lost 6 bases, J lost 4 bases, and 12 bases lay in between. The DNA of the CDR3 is TGTGCCAGCAGACCGGACAGCGTCTATGGCTACACCTTC. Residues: CASRPDSVYGYTF. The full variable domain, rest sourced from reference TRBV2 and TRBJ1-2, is EPEVTQTPSHQVTQMGQEVILRCVPISNHLYFYWYRQILGQKVEFLVSFYNNEISEKSEIFDDQFSVERPDGSNFTLKIRSTKLEDSAMYFCASRPDSVYGYTFGSGTRLTVV.

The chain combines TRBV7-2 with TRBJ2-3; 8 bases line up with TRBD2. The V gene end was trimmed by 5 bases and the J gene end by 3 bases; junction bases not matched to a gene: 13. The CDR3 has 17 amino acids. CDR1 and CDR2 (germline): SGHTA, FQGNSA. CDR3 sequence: CASSGDRYSGDTDTQYF. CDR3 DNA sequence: TGTGCCAGCAGCGGGGACCGGTATAGCGGGGATACAGATACGCAGTATTTT. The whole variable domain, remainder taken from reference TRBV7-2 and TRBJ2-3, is GAGVSQSPSNKVTEKGKDVELRCDPISGHTALYWYRQSLGQGLEFLIYFQGNSAPDKSGLPSDRFSAERTGGSVSTLTIQRTQQEDSAVYLCASSGDRYSGDTDTQYFGPGTRLTVL.

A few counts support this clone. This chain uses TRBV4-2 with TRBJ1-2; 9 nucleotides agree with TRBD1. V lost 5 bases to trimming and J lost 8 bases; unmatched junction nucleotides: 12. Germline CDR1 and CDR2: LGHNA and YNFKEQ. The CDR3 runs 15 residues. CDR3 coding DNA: TGTGCCAGCAGCACCTCAGACAGGGGGACGGGAGGCTACACCTTC. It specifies CASSTSDRGTGGYTF.

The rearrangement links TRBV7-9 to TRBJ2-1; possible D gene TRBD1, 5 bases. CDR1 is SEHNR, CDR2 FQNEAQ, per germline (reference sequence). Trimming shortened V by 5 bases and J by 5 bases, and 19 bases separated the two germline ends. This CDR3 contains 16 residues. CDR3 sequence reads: CASSPLGLGRNNEQFF. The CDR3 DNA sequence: TGTGCCAGCAGCCCCTTGGGGCTCGGGCGGAACAATGAGCAGTTCTTC.

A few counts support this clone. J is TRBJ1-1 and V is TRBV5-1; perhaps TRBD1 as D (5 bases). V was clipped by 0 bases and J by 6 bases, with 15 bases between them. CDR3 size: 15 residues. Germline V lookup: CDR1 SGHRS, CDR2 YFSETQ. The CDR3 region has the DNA TGCGCCAGCAGCTTGGATCCAGGGAGGAGCGCTGAAGCTTTCTTT. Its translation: CASSLDPGRSAEAFF.

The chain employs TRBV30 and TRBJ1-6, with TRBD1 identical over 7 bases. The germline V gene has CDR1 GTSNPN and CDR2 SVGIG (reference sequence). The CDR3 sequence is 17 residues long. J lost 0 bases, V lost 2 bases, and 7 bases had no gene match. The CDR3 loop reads CAWSSDRTSSYNSPLHF. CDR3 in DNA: TGTGCCTGGAGTTCGGACAGGACGAGCTCCTATAATTCACCCCTCCACTTT.